This T cell receptor beta chain derives from a study of identical twins. This clonotype was observed a few times. The CDR3 is 14 amino acids. Per the germline V gene, CDR1 is SGHTS and CDR2 is YDEGEE. V lost 1 base to trimming and J lost 7 bases; unmatched junction nucleotides: 6. TCRdb ran MiXCR on the 5' RACE reads and lists one entry per CDR3 protein. The repertoire holds 1.5 million or so distinct CDR3 sequences, with less than 40% as singletons. This receptor was taken from a newborn girl in good health. The chain joins TRBV5-8 to TRBJ2-5, with TRBD2 identical over 8 bases. Sequencing was performed on cord blood. CDR3: CASSLTSGTRTQYF. The CDR3 nucleotides read TGTGCCAGCAGCTTGACTAGCGGTACAAGGACCCAGTACTTC.